The 5 T cell receptor beta chains listed next were all sequenced from one sample in a study of CXCR3-negative and CXCR3-positive naive CD8 T cells (dated by TCRdb to the late 2010s). The data were produced on a NextSeq 550. The Human TCR Profiling Kit (MiLaboratory) was used to prepare UMI-labeled 5' RACE TRB cDNA libraries. After reprocessing by TCRdb, each CDR3 protein sequence is one entry, and no DNA is given. In this sample's table one finds around 26,000 distinct CDR3 sequences. Of the sample, 2.5% to 3% is held by the ten largest clones. Sequencing was performed on naive CXCR3- CD8+ T cells from blood. Sample cell subset or site, as interpreted from the label and publication: CD45RO-CCR7+CD27+CD95- naive CD8+ T cells lacking CXCR3 (TNR3-). The receptors shown here come from a human donor in good health. Some clones in this sample may be carry-over from other donors' samples.

The chain carries TRBV7-9 and TRBJ1-1. CDR1 and CDR2 from the germline V gene are SEHNR and FQNEAQ (reference sequence). The CDR3 sequence is 14 residues long. CDR3 in amino acids: CASSLWEDNTEAFF.

This sequence joins TRBV6-5 and TRBJ2-2. Germline V CDR1 and CDR2: MNHEY, SVGAGI. The CDR3 is 13 amino acids. CDR3 loop: CASSYSGTGELFF.

V gene TRBV20-1 combines with J gene TRBJ2-3; TCRdb's D call of TRBD1 is untestable without DNA. The length of the CDR3 is 15 residues. The germline V gene has CDR1 DFQATT and CDR2 SNEGSKA (reference sequence). CDR3 sequence reads: CSAILQGETGDTQYF.

V usage is TRBV12-3 or TRBV12-4 and J usage is TRBJ2-7; the TCRdb call, TRBD1, lacks DNA for checking. This CDR3 has 14 residues. The CDR3 spells CASSFFFGQGSLYF.

The chain joins TRBV24-1 to TRBJ2-1; absent DNA, TCRdb's TRBD1 call cannot be checked. Germline lookup yields CDR1 KGHDR and CDR2 SFDVKD. The CDR3 has 13 amino acids. CDR3 residues: CATSEETGYEQLF.